These T cell receptor beta chains were read from a single sample in a study of CD8 T cells in Susac syndrome. TCRdb re-called the immunoSEQ multiplex PCR reads through MiXCR, storing one row per CDR3 protein. The table shows about 150,000 distinct CDR3 sequences, with around 96% occurring only once. Sequencing was performed on CD8+ T cells from PBMCs. These receptors all come from a human donor with multiple sclerosis. The CDR3 runs from the conserved cysteine through the conserved F or W. Fields, in order: D gene, J gene, clone size, V gene, CDR3 DNA, CDR3 protein. The D gene is left open where the match is weak. Clone size appears in some rows only: once, few, many, or a class for an expanded clone.

d_gene: .
j_gene: TRBJ1-1
abundance: .
v_gene: TRBV14
CDR3nt: TGTGCCAGCAGCGTCACAGGGAGGAACACTGAAGCTTTCTTT
CDR3aa: CASSVTGRNTEAFF

d_gene: .
j_gene: TRBJ1-2
abundance: .
v_gene: TRBV7-9
CDR3nt: TGTGCCAGCAGCTTAGAGAACCAAGTGTGGGGCTACACCTTC
CDR3aa: CASSLENQVWGYTF

d_gene: .
j_gene: TRBJ2-1
abundance: .
v_gene: TRBV27
CDR3nt: TGTGCCAGCAGTTTATGGGGCTCCCCGGGGTACAATGAGCAGTTCTTC
CDR3aa: CASSLWGSPGYNEQFF

d_gene: .
j_gene: TRBJ2-3
abundance: .
v_gene: TRBV27
CDR3nt: TGTGCCAGCAGTTTACGGGGCAGGGGCACAGATACGCAGTATTTT
CDR3aa: CASSLRGRGTDTQYF

d_gene: .
j_gene: TRBJ1-2
abundance: .
v_gene: TRBV4-3
CDR3nt: TGCGCCAGCAGCCAAGGGCAGGGTTATGGCTACACCTTC
CDR3aa: CASSQGQGYGYTF

d_gene: .
j_gene: TRBJ2-6
abundance: .
v_gene: TRBV4-3
CDR3nt: TGCGCCAGCAGCCAAGAAGCAGGGTACGGGGCCAACGTCCTGACTTTC
CDR3aa: CASSQEAGYGANVLTF

d_gene: .
j_gene: TRBJ2-1
abundance: .
v_gene: TRBV6-2/TRBV6-3
CDR3nt: TGTGCCAGCAGAGAGGTCAATGAGCAGTTCTTC
CDR3aa: CASREVNEQFF

d_gene: .
j_gene: TRBJ2-1
abundance: few
v_gene: TRBV12-5
CDR3nt: TGTGCTAGTGGTCTCAATGAGCAGTTCTTC
CDR3aa: CASGLNEQFF

d_gene: .
j_gene: TRBJ2-1
abundance: .
v_gene: TRBV20-1
CDR3nt: TGCAGTGCTAGAGGGCTAGCCTGGAATGAGCAGTTCTTC
CDR3aa: CSARGLAWNEQFF

d_gene: .
j_gene: TRBJ1-2
abundance: .
v_gene: TRBV20-1
CDR3nt: TGCAGTGCTAGAGATGAGGACCTAAACGGCTACACCTTC
CDR3aa: CSARDEDLNGYTF

d_gene: .
j_gene: TRBJ2-7
abundance: .
v_gene: TRBV9
CDR3nt: TGTGCCAGCAGCGCGGGGGACAGCAGCTACGAGCAGTACTTC
CDR3aa: CASSAGDSSYEQYF

d_gene: TRBD1
j_gene: TRBJ1-4
abundance: .
v_gene: TRBV12-5
CDR3nt: TGTGCTAGTGGCCTAGGGACAGCTAACAATGAAAAACTGTTTTTT
CDR3aa: CASGLGTANNEKLFF

d_gene: TRBD2
j_gene: TRBJ2-5
abundance: .
v_gene: TRBV4-2
CDR3nt: TGTGCCAGCAGCCAATACGGGGGGACGGAAGAGACCCAGTACTTC
CDR3aa: CASSQYGGTEETQYF

d_gene: .
j_gene: TRBJ2-7
abundance: .
v_gene: TRBV15
CDR3nt: TGTGCCACCAGCAGAGAGGTAGGAACAGGACTCTACGAGCAGTACTTC
CDR3aa: CATSREVGTGLYEQYF